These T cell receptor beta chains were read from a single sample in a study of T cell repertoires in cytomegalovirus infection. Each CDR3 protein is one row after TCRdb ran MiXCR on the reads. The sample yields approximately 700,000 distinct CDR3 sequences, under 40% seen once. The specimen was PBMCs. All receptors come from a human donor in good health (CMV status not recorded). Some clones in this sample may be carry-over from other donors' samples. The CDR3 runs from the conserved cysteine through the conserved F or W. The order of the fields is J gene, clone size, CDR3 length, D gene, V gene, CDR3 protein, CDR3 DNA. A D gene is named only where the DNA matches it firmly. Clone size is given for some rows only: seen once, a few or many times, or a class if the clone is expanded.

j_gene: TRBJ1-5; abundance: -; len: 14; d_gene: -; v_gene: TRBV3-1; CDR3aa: CASGGGGGNQPQHF; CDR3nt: TGTGCCAGCGGAGGCGGGGGCGGTAATCAGCCCCAGCATTTT
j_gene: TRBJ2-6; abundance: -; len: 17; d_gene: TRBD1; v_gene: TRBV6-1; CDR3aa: CASSIRTGSSGANVLTF; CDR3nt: TGTGCCAGCAGTATCCGGACAGGAAGCTCTGGGGCCAACGTCCTGACTTTC
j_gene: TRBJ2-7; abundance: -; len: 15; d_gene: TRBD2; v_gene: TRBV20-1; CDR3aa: CSAGGEHLLTYEQYF; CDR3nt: TGCAGTGCCGGGGGGGAACACCTCCTTACCTACGAGCAGTACTTC
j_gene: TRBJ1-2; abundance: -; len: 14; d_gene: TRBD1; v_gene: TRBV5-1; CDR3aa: CASSPRTGRYGYTF; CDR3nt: TGCGCCAGCAGCCCAAGGACAGGGAGATATGGCTACACCTTC
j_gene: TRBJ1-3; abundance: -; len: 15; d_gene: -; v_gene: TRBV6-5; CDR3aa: CASSYSGEAGNTIYF; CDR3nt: TGTGCCAGCAGTTACTCGGGGGAGGCTGGAAACACCATATATTTT
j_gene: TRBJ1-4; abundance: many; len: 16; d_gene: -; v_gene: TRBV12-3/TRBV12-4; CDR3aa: CASSLAAWAGHEKLFF; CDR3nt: TGTGCCAGCAGTTTAGCTGCTTGGGCAGGACATGAAAAACTGTTTTTT
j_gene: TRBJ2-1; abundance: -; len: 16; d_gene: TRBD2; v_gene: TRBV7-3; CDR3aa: CASSSLGTSLSNEQFF; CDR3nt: TGTGCCAGCAGCTCCCTCGGGACTAGCTTAAGCAATGAGCAGTTCTTC
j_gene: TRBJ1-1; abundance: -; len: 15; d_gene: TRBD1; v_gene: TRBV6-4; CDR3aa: CASTYRGTGRTEAFF; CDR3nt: TGTGCCAGCACGTACAGGGGCACGGGGAGGACTGAAGCTTTCTTT
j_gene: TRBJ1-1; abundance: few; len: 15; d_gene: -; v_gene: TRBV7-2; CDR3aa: CASSFGTFTNTEAFF; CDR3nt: TGTGCCAGCAGCTTCGGTACGTTTACGAACACTGAAGCTTTCTTT
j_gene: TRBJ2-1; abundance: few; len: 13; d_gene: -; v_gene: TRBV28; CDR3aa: CATRPSSYNEQFF; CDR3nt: TGTGCCACGCGACCGAGCTCCTACAATGAGCAGTTCTTC
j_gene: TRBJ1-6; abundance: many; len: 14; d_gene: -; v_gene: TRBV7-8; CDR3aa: CASRMLDYNSPLHF; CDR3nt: TGTGCCAGCAGGATGCTAGACTATAATTCACCCCTCCACTTT
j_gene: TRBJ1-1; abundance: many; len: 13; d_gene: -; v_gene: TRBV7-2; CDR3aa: CASSLGTGSEAFF; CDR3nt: TGTGCCAGCAGCTTAGGAACAGGGAGTGAAGCTTTCTTT
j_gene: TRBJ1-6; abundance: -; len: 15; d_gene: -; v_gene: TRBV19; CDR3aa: CASSPSAQGNSPLHF; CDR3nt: TGTGCCAGTAGTCCCTCAGCGCAGGGGAATTCACCCCTCCACTTT
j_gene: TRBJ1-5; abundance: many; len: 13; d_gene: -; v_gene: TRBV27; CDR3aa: CASSLGGTQPQHF; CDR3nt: TGTGCCAGCAGCCTGGGAGGGACTCAGCCCCAGCATTTT
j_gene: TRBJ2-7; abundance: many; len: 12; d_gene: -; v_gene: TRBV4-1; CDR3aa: CASSQRGYEQYF; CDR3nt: TGCGCCAGCAGCCAACGCGGTTACGAGCAGTACTTC
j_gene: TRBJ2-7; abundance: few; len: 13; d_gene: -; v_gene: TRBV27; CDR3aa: CASQLAPSYEQYF; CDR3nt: TGTGCCAGTCAGTTGGCTCCCTCCTACGAGCAGTACTTC
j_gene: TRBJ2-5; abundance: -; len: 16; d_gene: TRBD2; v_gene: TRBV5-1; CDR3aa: CASSGVTSGRAETQYF; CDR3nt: TGCGCCAGCAGCGGAGTGACTAGCGGGAGGGCCGAGACCCAGTACTTC
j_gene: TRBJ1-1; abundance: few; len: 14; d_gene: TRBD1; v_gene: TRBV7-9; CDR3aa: CASSQIGTATEAFF; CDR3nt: TGTGCCAGCAGCCAAATAGGGACAGCCACTGAAGCTTTCTTT
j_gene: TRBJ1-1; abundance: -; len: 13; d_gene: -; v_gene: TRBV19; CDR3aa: CATSTVTYTEAFF; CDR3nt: TGTGCCACTTCGACGGTTACTTACACTGAAGCTTTCTTT
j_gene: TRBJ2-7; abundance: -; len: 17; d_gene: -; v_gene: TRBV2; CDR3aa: CASSGNPTGGLVYEQYF; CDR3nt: TGTGCCAGCAGTGGTAACCCGACAGGGGGACTAGTCTACGAGCAGTACTTC
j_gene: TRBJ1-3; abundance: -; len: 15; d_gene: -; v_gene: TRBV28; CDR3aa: CASKPYGALGNTIYF; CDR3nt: TGTGCCAGCAAACCTTATGGGGCGCTCGGAAACACCATATATTTT
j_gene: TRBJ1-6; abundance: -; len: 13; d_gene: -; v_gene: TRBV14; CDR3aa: CASSYRDNSPLHF; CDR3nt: TGTGCCAGCAGCTACAGGGACAATTCACCCCTCCACTTT